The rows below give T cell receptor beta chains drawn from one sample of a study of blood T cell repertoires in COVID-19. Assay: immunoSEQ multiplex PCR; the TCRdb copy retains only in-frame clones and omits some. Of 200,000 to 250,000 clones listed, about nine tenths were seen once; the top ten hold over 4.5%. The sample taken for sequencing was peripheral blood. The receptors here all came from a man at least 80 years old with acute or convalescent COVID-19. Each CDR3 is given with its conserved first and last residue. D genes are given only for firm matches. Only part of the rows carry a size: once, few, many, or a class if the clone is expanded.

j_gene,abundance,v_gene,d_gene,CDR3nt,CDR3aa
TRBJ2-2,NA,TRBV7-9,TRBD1,TGTGCCAGCAGCTTCTTGGGACAGGGGGTCGGCGGGGAGCTGTTTTTT,CASSFLGQGVGGELFF
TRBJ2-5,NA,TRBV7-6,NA,TGTGCCAGCAGCTTAAGCGAGGGGGTACAAGAGACCCAGTACTTC,CASSLSEGVQETQYF
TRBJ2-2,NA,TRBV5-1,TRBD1,TGCGCCAGCAGCTTAGGACAGGGTGACACCGGGGAGCTGTTTTTT,CASSLGQGDTGELFF
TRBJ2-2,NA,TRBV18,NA,TGTGCCAGCTCAAAGCAGGGGAACACCGGGGAGCTGTTTTTT,CASSKQGNTGELFF
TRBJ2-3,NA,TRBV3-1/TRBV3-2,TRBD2,TGTGCCAGCAGCCGCGGCCTAGCGGGAGATGTGAGCACAGATACGCAGTATTTT,CASSRGLAGDVSTDTQYF
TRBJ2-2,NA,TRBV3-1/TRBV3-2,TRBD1,TGTGCCAGCAGCCTCCGGACAGGTCCCGGGGAGCTGTTTTTT,CASSLRTGPGELFF
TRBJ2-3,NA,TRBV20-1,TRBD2,TGCAGTGCTGGTGCCCTAGCGGGAGGCCAACACAGCACAGATACGCAGTATTTT,CSAGALAGGQHSTDTQYF
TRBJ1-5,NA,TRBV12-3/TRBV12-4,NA,TGTGCCAGCACCTCGAGTGTTCTCGGGCCCCAGCATTTT,CASTSSVLGPQHF
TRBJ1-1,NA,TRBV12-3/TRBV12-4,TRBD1,TGTGCCAGCAGTCCCTACAGGGGTGTTGAAGCTTTCTTT,CASSPYRGVEAFF
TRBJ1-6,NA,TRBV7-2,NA,TGTGCCAGCAGCCACCCCGGGGTGGCCCTCCACTTT,CASSHPGVALHF
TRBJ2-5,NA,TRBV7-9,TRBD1,TGTGCCAGCAGCTTAGCGTCAGGGGGCCAAGAGACCCAGTACTTC,CASSLASGGQETQYF
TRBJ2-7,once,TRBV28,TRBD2,TGTGCCAGCACCTCAGGACTAGCGGGTTACGAGCAGTACTTC,CASTSGLAGYEQYF
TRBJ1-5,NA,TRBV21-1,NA,TGTGCCAGCAAAGGGCCGGGGTCCAATCAGCCCCAGCATTTT,CASKGPGSNQPQHF
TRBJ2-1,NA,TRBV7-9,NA,TGTGCCAGCAGCTCGACCACCGTAGCGACTTACAATGAGCAGTTCTTC,CASSSTTVATYNEQFF
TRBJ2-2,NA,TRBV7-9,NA,TGTGCCAGCAGCTTAACCGGGAACACCGGGGAGCTGTTTTTT,CASSLTGNTGELFF
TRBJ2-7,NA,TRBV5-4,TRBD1,TGTGCCAGCAGCTTGGGCCCACAGGGGTTCTCCTACGAGCAGTACTTC,CASSLGPQGFSYEQYF
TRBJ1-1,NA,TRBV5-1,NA,TGCGCCAGCAGCCTGGACAGTATGAACACTGAAGCTTTCTTT,CASSLDSMNTEAFF
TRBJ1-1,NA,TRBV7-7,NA,TGTGCTAGCAGCTTAGCTAGGAACACTGAAGCTTTCTTT,CASSLARNTEAFF
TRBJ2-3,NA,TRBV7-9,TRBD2,TGTGCCAGCAGCCCATCTAGCGGGGAGGCCTCCACAGATACGCAGTATTTT,CASSPSSGEASTDTQYF
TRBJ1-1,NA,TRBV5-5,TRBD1,TGTGCCAGCGGTGTAGGGGACAGGGGATCGTTGAACACTGAAGCTTTCTTT,CASGVGDRGSLNTEAFF
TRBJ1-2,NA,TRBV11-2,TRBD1,TGTGCCAGCAGCTACAGACAGGGGAGCCTATCGAACACCTTC,CASSYRQGSLSNTF
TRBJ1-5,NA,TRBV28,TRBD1,TGTGCCAGCACCGGACAGGGAAGCAATCAGCCCCAGCATTTT,CASTGQGSNQPQHF
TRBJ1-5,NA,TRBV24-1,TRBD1,TGTGCCACCAGTGATTTGCTCCGGGACAGAGACAATCAGCCCCAGCATTTT,CATSDLLRDRDNQPQHF
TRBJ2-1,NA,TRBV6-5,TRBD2,TGTGCCAGCAGTTCCCCGGCTAGCGGGAGTAGGAATGAGCAGTTCTTC,CASSSPASGSRNEQFF
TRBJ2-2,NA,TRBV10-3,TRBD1,TGTGCCACCGGGACAGGGGGCAGCGGGGAGCTGTTTTTT,CATGTGGSGELFF
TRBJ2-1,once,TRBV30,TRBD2,TGTGCCTGGAACCTCCGGCTTAGCGGGATGAATGAGCAGTTCTTC,CAWNLRLSGMNEQFF
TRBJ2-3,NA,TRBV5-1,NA,TGCGCCAGCAGCAGAATACAGGGCCGAAGGGCAGATACGCAGTATTTT,CASSRIQGRRADTQYF
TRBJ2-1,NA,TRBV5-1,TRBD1,TGCGCCAGCAGCTTGGGGACAGGGGGCAATGAGCAGTTCTTC,CASSLGTGGNEQFF
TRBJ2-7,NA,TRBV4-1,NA,TGCGCCAGCAGCCAAGATCTCCAGGGGTTCTACGAGCAGTACTTC,CASSQDLQGFYEQYF
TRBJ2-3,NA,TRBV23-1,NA,TGCGCCAGCTCGGACAGGAGGGAGGTATATACGCAGTATTTT,CASSDRREVYTQYF
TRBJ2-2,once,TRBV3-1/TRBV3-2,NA,TGTGCCAGCAGCCAGTTCCGCGGCTACACCGGGGAGCTGTTTTTT,CASSQFRGYTGELFF
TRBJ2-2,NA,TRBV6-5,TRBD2,TGTGCCGCCAAACTAGCGGGAGGTGTGGCCGGGGAGCTGTTTTTT,CAAKLAGGVAGELFF
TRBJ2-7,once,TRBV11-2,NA,TGTGCCAGCAGCTTAGGGTCGGGTCTACACGAGCAGTACTTC,CASSLGSGLHEQYF
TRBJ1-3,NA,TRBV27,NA,TGTGCCAGCAGGGGCCGGGGGAGGCGAGGAAACACCATATATTTT,CASRGRGRRGNTIYF
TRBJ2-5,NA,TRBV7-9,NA,TGTGCCAGCAGCCCTAACAATGGGGAGCAAGAGACCCAGTACTTC,CASSPNNGEQETQYF
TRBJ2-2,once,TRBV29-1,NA,TGCAGCGTGACAGAAGCTTCGAACACCGGGGAGCTGTTTTTT,CSVTEASNTGELFF
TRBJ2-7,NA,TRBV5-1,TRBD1,TGCGCCAGCAGCTCGACAGGGGATAGGACCTACGAGCAGTACTTC,CASSSTGDRTYEQYF
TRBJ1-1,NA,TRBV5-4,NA,TGTGCCAGCAGCTTTCAGGGGATGAACACTGAAGCTTTCTTT,CASSFQGMNTEAFF
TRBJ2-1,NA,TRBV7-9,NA,TGTGCCAGCAGCTTAGCGAAAGGCGCGGTCCACAATGAGCAGTTCTTC,CASSLAKGAVHNEQFF
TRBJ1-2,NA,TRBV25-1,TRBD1,TGTGCCAGCAGTGGGACAGGGAACTATGGCTACACCTTC,CASSGTGNYGYTF
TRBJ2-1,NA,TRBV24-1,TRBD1,TGTGCCACCAGTTGGACAGGGGGCACAGATGAGCAGTTCTTC,CATSWTGGTDEQFF
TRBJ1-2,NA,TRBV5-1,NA,TGCGCCAGCAAGATTACAGGGTTGGACTATGGCTACACCTTC,CASKITGLDYGYTF
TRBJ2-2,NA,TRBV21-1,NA,TGTGCCAGCAGCGGGAGCTGCACCGGGGAGCTGTTTTTT,CASSGSCTGELFF
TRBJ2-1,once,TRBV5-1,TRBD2,TGCGCCAGCAGCTCTAGCGGGGGCTCCTACAATGAGCAGTTCTTC,CASSSSGGSYNEQFF
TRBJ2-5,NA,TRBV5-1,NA,TGCGCCAGCAGCTTAATGGTCTTGGAGGAGACCCAGTACTTC,CASSLMVLEETQYF
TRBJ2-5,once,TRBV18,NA,TGTGCCAGCTCACCACCGGGACTTCGGTCAAGGACCCAGTACTTC,CASSPPGLRSRTQYF
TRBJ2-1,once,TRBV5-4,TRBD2,TGTGCCAGCAGCTTGGCCCAAGGACTAGCGGGAGGTTTGAATGAGCAGTTCTTC,CASSLAQGLAGGLNEQFF
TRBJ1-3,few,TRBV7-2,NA,TGTGCCAGCAGCTTGCTTTCAGGGACTGGAAACACCATATATTTT,CASSLLSGTGNTIYF
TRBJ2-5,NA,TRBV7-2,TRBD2,TGTGCCAGCAGCCAGAGGACTAGCAGCCAAGAGACCCAGTACTTC,CASSQRTSSQETQYF
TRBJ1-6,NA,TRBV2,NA,TGTGCCAGCAGGGGACAAGGTGGGGCGGCGTCACCCCTCCACTTT,CASRGQGGAASPLHF
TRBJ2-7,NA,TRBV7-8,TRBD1,TGTGCCAGCAGCTATGGACAGGTCCCCGAGCAGTACTTC,CASSYGQVPEQYF
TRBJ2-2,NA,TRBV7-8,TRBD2,TGTGCCAGCAGCCCCGGCGGGCTAGCGGGACCCCAGGGCCGGGAGCTGTTTTTT,CASSPGGLAGPQGRELFF
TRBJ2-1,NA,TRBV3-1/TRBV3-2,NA,TGTGCCAGCGCCCGTTCAGCGGTCTCCTACAATGAGCAGTTCTTC,CASARSAVSYNEQFF
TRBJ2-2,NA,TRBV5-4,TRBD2,TGTGCCAGCAGCTTGGCCGGAGCGGGAGAGCTAGGCGGGGAGCTGTTTTTT,CASSLAGAGELGGELFF
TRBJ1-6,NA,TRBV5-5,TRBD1,TGTGCCAGCAGCTTGCGACAGGGAGCCTCACCCCTCCACTTT,CASSLRQGASPLHF
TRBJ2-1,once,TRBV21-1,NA,TGTGCCAGCAGCGCCCTGGGAGGGTTATACAATGAGCAGTTCTTC,CASSALGGLYNEQFF
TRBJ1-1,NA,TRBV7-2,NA,TGTGCCAGCAGCTTACCAGGGAACACTGAAGCTTTCTTT,CASSLPGNTEAFF
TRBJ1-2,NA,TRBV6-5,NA,TGTGCCAGCAGTCCGGAGGGGTATGGCTACACCTTC,CASSPEGYGYTF
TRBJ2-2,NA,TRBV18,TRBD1,TGTGCCAGCTCATTCGGACAGGGGCTAACCGGGGAGCTGTTTTTT,CASSFGQGLTGELFF
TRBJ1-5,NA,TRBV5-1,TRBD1,TGCGCCAGCAGCCCGGGACAGGGGAGCAATCAGCCCCAGCATTTT,CASSPGQGSNQPQHF